One and the same sample provided the 2 T cell receptor beta chains below, sequenced in a study of naive and memory T cell subsets. These receptors lack a known antigen. General observations from the study: Naive repertoires, especially CD8, held a few larger clonotypes, possibly memory cells re-expressing CD45RA.

Both TRBC1 and TRBC2 were covered by a beta constant-region primer of two equimolar oligonucleotides. Nested alpha and beta constant-region primers with the SP2 primer drove four PCR rounds on ligated cDNA. TCRdb analysed the UMI-ligation and nested PCR reads with MiXCR anew, one entry per CDR3 protein. The sample includes 99,000 or so distinct CDR3 sequences, roughly 14% of them seen just once. The sequenced material came from naive CD8+ T cells from blood. These receptor sequences come from a human donor in good health.

V and J are TRBV4-3 and TRBJ1-6; D is uncertain. CDR3 length equals 18 residues. V shed 0 bases and J shed 4 bases, with 16 bases lying between them. CDR1 and CDR2 from the germline V gene are LGHNA and YSLEER. The CDR3 bases are TGCGCCAGCAGCCAAGATCTGGGAGGAGTAGGGTATAATTCACCCCTCCACTTT. Encoded protein: CASSQDLGGVGYNSPLHF.

This clonotype came up many times. This chain's CDR3 is CASSQVNTLEVQFF. The CDR3 bases are TGTGCCAGCAGCCAAGTTAACACCCTCGAGGTGCAGTTCTTC. The chain has TRBV4-2 and TRBJ2-1; D gene ambiguous. This CDR3 is 14 amino acids long. The germline CDR1 and CDR2 sequences are LGHNA and YNFKEQ. The germline V and J ends were trimmed by 1 base and 12 bases, with 16 bases remaining between them.